This record concerns one T cell receptor (beta chain) sequence. The antigen is not known. These data are taken from a study of cytomegalovirus exposure and HLA in healthy donors. On the study more broadly: A data release that came early held 75 million to 85 million unique TCRs from HLA-typed donors.

The PCR was carried out with 60 Vbeta primers and 13 Jbeta primers. Clones were sequenced by immunoSEQ multiplex PCR, and TCRdb holds only the in-frame ones, with some missing. The data contain under 85,000 clones, around 70% of them singletons. Study conclusions and caveats: Across all donors, roughly uniform sequencing depth was an assumption of the presence/absence analyses. Listed as cytomegalovirus-associated were more than 150 TCR beta chains. Most TCR sequences showed up rarely, but some public TCRs showed up in many donors.

Germline CDR1 is SEHNR and CDR2 is FQNEAQ (reference sequence). Trimming pared 5 bases from V and 7 bases from J, leaving 14 bases between. CDR3 length equals 13 residues. This receptor was identified in a woman aged 30 to 39 in good health and CMV-seropositive. This rearrangement joins TRBV7-9 to TRBJ1-2, with a weak D call TRBD1 (5 bases). Material: PBMCs. CDR3 sequence reads: CASSQGRGVGYTF. The CDR3 nucleotides read TGTGCCAGCAGCCAGGGACGGGGGGTTGGCTACACCTTC.